The 9 T cell receptor beta chains below all came from one sample that was sequenced in a study of T cells in localized non-small cell lung cancer. Some clones are missing from TCRdb's copy, which holds only in-frame ones; the method was immunoSEQ multiplex PCR. The sample includes approximately 2,500 clones, under 30% of them seen just once. The sample was lung tumor tissue, taken before any cancer treatment. These receptors came from a woman aged 40 to 75 with stage I lung adenocarcinoma.

The chain employs TRBV9 and TRBJ2-3; a possible D gene is TRBD1 (6 bases). The CDR3 has 15 residues. Trimming stripped 0 bases from V and 3 bases from J, with 11 bases between. In germline, CDR1 is SGDLS, CDR2 YYNGEE. The CDR3 reads CASSVVQGRTDTQYF. In nucleotides, the CDR3 is TGTGCCAGCAGCGTAGTCCAGGGGCGGACAGATACGCAGTATTTT.

A few counts support this clone. The V and J genes are TRBV23-1 and TRBJ1-1; D is undetermined. TRBV23-1 is annotated as an ORF whose role is uncertain. V was shortened by 5 bases and J by 5 bases, with 12 bases between the two germline ends. This CDR3 has 13 residues. CDR3 sequence (DNA): TGCGCCAGCAGTTTGACGGGGAAAACTGAAGCTTTCTTT. Translation: CASSLTGKTEAFF.

The rearrangement joins TRBV11-3 to TRBJ2-3; 11 positions match TRBD2. Unmatched junction bases numbered 7, after V lost 1 base and J lost 1 base. This CDR3 contains 18 residues. Looked up from germline, CDR1 is SGHNT and CDR2 is YENEEA. CDR3 bases: TGTGCCAGCAGCTTAGGACTAGCGGGATTAGAGGGCACAGATACGCAGTATTTT. It translates to CASSLGLAGLEGTDTQYF.

The rearrangement joins TRBV19 to TRBJ1-2; TRBD1 is a possible D gene (5 bases). CDR3 length: 13 residues. Germline loops: CDR1 LNHDA, CDR2 SQIVND (reference sequence). V was trimmed by 7 bases and J by 5 bases, leaving 14 bases between them. CDR3 bases: TGTGCCAGTAATGGGGGGTCATGGTATGGCTACACCTTC. Protein product: CASNGGSWYGYTF.

This clone was observed a few times. The gene calls are TRBV11-3 and TRBJ2-3, with TRBD2 as a possible D gene (6 bases). The germline gives CDR1 SGHNT, CDR2 YENEEA. Trimming took off 6 bases at V and 6 bases at J, with 19 bases between the two ends. This CDR3 spans 15 amino acids. Here the CDR3 DNA reads TGTGCCAGCAGTTCTATGGGAGGCGCCGGGGATACGCAGTATTTT. It codes for CASSSMGGAGDTQYF.

The rearrangement links TRBV28 to TRBJ1-3; a weak D match, TRBD1 (5 bases). CDR3 size: 15 residues. The germline CDR1 and CDR2 sequences are MDHEN and SYDVKM. V shed 7 bases and J shed 0 bases, with 13 bases lying between them. The CDR3 coding sequence is TGTGCCAGCAAGCGGGACTCTCTCTCTGGAAACACCATATATTTT. Protein product: CASKRDSLSGNTIYF.

This clone was detected a few times. The genes are TRBV28 and TRBJ1-2, with TRBD1 as a possible D gene (6 bases). In germline, CDR1 is MDHEN, CDR2 SYDVKM. V gave up 5 bases and J gave up 4 bases, with 11 bases separating them. CDR3 length: 13 amino acids. DNA of the CDR3: TGTGCCAGCAGTCTCGACAGGATCTATGGCTACACCTTC. Translated: CASSLDRIYGYTF.

This clone showed up just a few times. This chain uses TRBV15 with TRBJ2-7; D is ambiguous. Trimming cost V 1 base and J 0 bases, with 10 bases left between them. Germline CDR1 reads LNHNV; CDR2 reads YYDKDF (reference sequence). The CDR3 runs to 15 residues. The CDR3: CATSRVDRFSYEQYF. For the CDR3, the DNA is TGTGCCACCAGCAGAGTCGACCGCTTCTCCTACGAGCAGTACTTC.

The V call is TRBV18, the J call TRBJ2-1; TRBD1 or TRBD2 may be the D gene (5 bases each). V dropped 0 bases and J dropped 0 bases, with 9 bases sitting between them. CDR1 is KGHSH and CDR2 is LQKENI in the germline V gene. The CDR3 is 16 residues long. The CDR3 sequence is CASSPPGRSSYNEQFF. In nucleotides, the CDR3 is TGTGCCAGCTCACCACCGGGACGGAGCTCCTACAATGAGCAGTTCTTC.